This T cell receptor (beta chain) stems from a study of technical replicates of blood from a handful of donors. The trim removed 4 bases at V and 3 bases at J, leaving 11 bases unmatched. The CDR3 has 17 residues. The germline V gene has CDR1 KGHSH and CDR2 LQKENI. Profiled with immunoSEQ multiplex PCR; TCRdb holds only in-frame clones, not every one. The sample lists under 75,000 clones; about 94% were seen once. This rearrangement joins TRBV18 to TRBJ1-3; the match to TRBD1 covers 8 bases. This receptor was obtained from a human donor in good health. The sample consisted of T cells isolated from PBMCs. This chain's CDR3 is CASSLGQGVMDGNTIYF. CDR3 in DNA: TGTGCCAGCTCACTAGGACAGGGTGTCATGGATGGAAACACCATATATTTT.